The clone carrying this T cell receptor (beta chain) was observed many times. Its antigen is currently unknown. Authors of the study amplified TCR beta CDR3 regions from RNA transcripts. Carried out on the TCR CDR3, a first-round RT-PCR used the HTBI primer set. Each CDR3 protein is one row after TCRdb ran MiXCR on the multiplex PCR reads. This sample yields 540,000 or so distinct CDR3 sequences, of which about half are seen a single time; around 19% belongs to the top ten. The record originates from a study of T cells in Graves' hyperthyroidism and ophthalmopathy. Germline V gene sequence: CDR1 SGHAT, CDR2 FQNNGV. The V gene lost 1 base and the J gene lost 5 bases, with 15 bases spanning the gap. This CDR3 spans 15 amino acids. Regarding the study as a whole: Also found in blood were most expanded thyroid clonotypes above 0.001.

The chain recombines TRBV11-2 with TRBJ2-7, with D tentatively TRBD1 (5 bases). The sample comprised peripheral blood or thyroid tissue (not recorded which). The TCR was taken from an adult woman with Graves' disease, either hyperthyroidism or ophthalmopathy (not recorded which). The CDR3 here is CASSLGRVGRDEQYF. The CDR3 DNA reads TGTGCCAGCAGCTTAGGAAGGGTCGGCAGGGACGAGCAGTACTTC.